This TCR beta chain is drawn from a study of shared clonotypes between healthy human individuals. Using immunoSEQ multiplex PCR, the repertoire was profiled, and TCRdb retains in-frame clones only, with some absent. The sample consists of roughly 1,000,000 clones, 75% to 85% of them appearing once. The V end lost 2 bases, the J end lost 2 bases, and 14 bases lay between the germline ends. The germline gives CDR1 MNHEY, CDR2 SMNVEV (reference sequence). The CDR3 spans 16 residues. This clone was recorded many times. This chain connects TRBV27 to TRBJ2-3; a possible D gene is TRBD1 (6 bases). The sample was memory CD4+ T cells from PBMCs. Subset specified: CD45RA-negative fraction. The receptor was derived from a man younger than 35 in good health. Some clones in this sample may be carry-over from other donors' samples. The DNA of the CDR3 is TGTGCCAGCAGTTTAGTGTCGCCAGGGGACACAGATACGCAGTATTTT. Translating it yields CASSLVSPGDTDTQYF.